Listed below are T cell receptor beta chains from one sample, sequenced in a study of beta chain features in type 1 diabetes. Sequencing was performed with immunoSEQ multiplex PCR; in TCRdb, only in-frame clones are kept and a portion is missing. The top ten hold about 0.018% of the sample, which has under 300,000 clones, about a tenth seen once. Source material: naive CD4+ T cells from blood. The receptors shown here come from a man in his thirties or forties with type 1 diabetes. Both conserved end residues are part of each CDR3. The D gene is left open where the match is weak. The size of a clone is reported for some rows only, either as once, few or many, or as a class for expanded clones.

cdr3_aa: CASSLALATQQFF
cdr3_nt: TGTGCCAGCAGCTTAGCCCTGGCCACACAGCAGTTCTTC
clone_size: .
d_call: .
j_call: TRBJ2-1
cdr3_length: 13
v_call: TRBV11-2

cdr3_aa: CASSQDFSTNEKLFF
cdr3_nt: TGCGCCAGCAGCCAAGATTTCTCAACTAATGAAAAACTGTTTTTT
clone_size: .
d_call: .
j_call: TRBJ1-4
cdr3_length: 15
v_call: TRBV4-3

cdr3_aa: CASSLDDSGTGGEQYF
cdr3_nt: TGCGCCAGCAGCTTGGACGACTCCGGGACAGGGGGCGAGCAGTACTTC
clone_size: few
d_call: TRBD1
j_call: TRBJ2-7
cdr3_length: 16
v_call: TRBV5-1

cdr3_aa: CASSLGGNYGYTF
cdr3_nt: TGTGCCAGCAGCTTGGGCGGAAACTATGGCTACACCTTC
clone_size: .
d_call: .
j_call: TRBJ1-2
cdr3_length: 13
v_call: TRBV5-4

cdr3_aa: CASSVGLYGYTF
cdr3_nt: TGTGCCAGCAGCGTCGGACTCTATGGCTACACCTTC
clone_size: .
d_call: .
j_call: TRBJ1-2
cdr3_length: 12
v_call: TRBV11-2

cdr3_aa: CASSYPGQDEKLFF
cdr3_nt: TGTGCCAGCAGCTACCCAGGACAGGATGAAAAACTGTTTTTT
clone_size: few
d_call: TRBD1
j_call: TRBJ1-4
cdr3_length: 14
v_call: TRBV5-4

cdr3_aa: CASGGQGYEQYF
cdr3_nt: TGTGCCAGCGGGGGACAGGGGTACGAGCAGTACTTC
clone_size: few
d_call: TRBD1
j_call: TRBJ2-7
cdr3_length: 12
v_call: TRBV2

cdr3_aa: CASSRPGTGELFF
cdr3_nt: TGTGCCAGCAGCCGTCCAGGCACCGGGGAGCTGTTTTTT
clone_size: few
d_call: .
j_call: TRBJ2-2
cdr3_length: 13
v_call: TRBV7-2

cdr3_aa: CASSFIQGSYEQYF
cdr3_nt: TGTGCCAGCAGCTTCATACAGGGTTCGTACGAGCAGTACTTC
clone_size: few
d_call: .
j_call: TRBJ2-7
cdr3_length: 14
v_call: TRBV7-2

cdr3_aa: CASSPRTGMNTEAFF
cdr3_nt: TGTGCCAGCAGCCCCCGGACAGGAATGAACACTGAAGCTTTCTTT
clone_size: few
d_call: TRBD1
j_call: TRBJ1-1
cdr3_length: 15
v_call: TRBV5-4

cdr3_aa: CASSVGQGRYGYTF
cdr3_nt: TGTGCCAGCAGCGTCGGACAGGGACGGTATGGCTACACCTTC
clone_size: .
d_call: TRBD1
j_call: TRBJ1-2
cdr3_length: 14
v_call: TRBV2

cdr3_aa: CASSVGTPTDTQYF
cdr3_nt: TGTGCCAGCTCAGTCGGGACTCCTACGGATACGCAGTATTTT
clone_size: .
d_call: .
j_call: TRBJ2-3
cdr3_length: 14
v_call: TRBV18

cdr3_aa: CSARGLAGSSYEQYF
cdr3_nt: TGCAGCGCTCGAGGACTAGCGGGTTCTTCCTACGAGCAGTACTTC
clone_size: .
d_call: TRBD2
j_call: TRBJ2-7
cdr3_length: 15
v_call: TRBV29-1

cdr3_aa: CSVGASQETQYF
cdr3_nt: TGCAGCGTTGGGGCGTCCCAAGAGACCCAGTACTTC
clone_size: .
d_call: .
j_call: TRBJ2-5
cdr3_length: 12
v_call: TRBV29-1

cdr3_aa: CAWSSGRGYTF
cdr3_nt: TGTGCCTGGAGTTCGGGGAGAGGCTACACCTTC
clone_size: .
d_call: .
j_call: TRBJ1-2
cdr3_length: 11
v_call: TRBV30

cdr3_aa: CASSPPKSGGYEQYF
cdr3_nt: TGTGCCAGCTCACCACCGAAGAGCGGGGGGTACGAGCAGTACTTC
clone_size: few
d_call: TRBD2
j_call: TRBJ2-7
cdr3_length: 15
v_call: TRBV18

cdr3_aa: CASNPGREQGQFF
cdr3_nt: TGTGCCAGCAACCCTGGGAGGGAGCAGGGGCAGTTCTTC
clone_size: .
d_call: TRBD2
j_call: TRBJ2-1
cdr3_length: 13
v_call: TRBV28

cdr3_aa: CASSSLAGAGSQFF
cdr3_nt: TGTGCCAGCAGTTCACTAGCGGGGGCCGGGTCGCAGTTCTTC
clone_size: .
d_call: TRBD2
j_call: TRBJ2-1
cdr3_length: 14
v_call: TRBV28

cdr3_aa: CASSTGQGKVSPLHF
cdr3_nt: TGCGCCAGCAGCACCGGACAGGGGAAGGTTTCACCCCTCCACTTT
clone_size: few
d_call: TRBD1
j_call: TRBJ1-6
cdr3_length: 15
v_call: TRBV5-1

cdr3_aa: CASSLVAQETQYF
cdr3_nt: TGTGCCAGCAGCTTGGTGGCCCAAGAGACCCAGTACTTC
clone_size: few
d_call: .
j_call: TRBJ2-5
cdr3_length: 13
v_call: TRBV5-6